Detailed here is one T cell receptor beta chain. The antigen is undetermined. The sampling schedule covered blood at baseline, cycle 4 day 1, and cycle 7 day 1. TCRdb keeps only in-frame clones here, not all; method: immunoSEQ multiplex PCR. The table lists about 33,000 clones, approximately 89% of them singletons, with around 0.84% in the top ten. The sample belongs to a study of OX40 agonist ivuxolimab in advanced cancers. Study at large: People in dose escalation had one of these cancers: hepatocellular carcinoma, melanoma, renal cell or head and neck cancer. A male proportion of under 90% was recorded, with mean age 60 years and range roughly 20 to 90. Findings and limits, study-wide: Expanded clones were, on average, more numerous in CD8+ T cells than in CD4+.

The source is an adult with an advanced solid tumor such as melanoma, head and neck, liver or kidney cancer. This specimen consisted of CD4+ or CD8+ T cells sorted from blood, obtained in a trial of the OX40 agonist ivuxolimab.

The CDR3 spells CASSQGDLGRDTEAFF. In DNA form, the CDR3 reads TGCGCCAGCAGCCAAGGGGACCTGGGAAGAGACACTGAAGCTTTCTTT. The rearrangement links TRBV4-1 to TRBJ1-1; tentatively, D is TRBD1 (5 bases). In germline, CDR1 is MGHRA, CDR2 YSYEKL. Deletions cut 1 base from V and 3 bases from J, with 15 bases between. The CDR3 is 16 amino acids.